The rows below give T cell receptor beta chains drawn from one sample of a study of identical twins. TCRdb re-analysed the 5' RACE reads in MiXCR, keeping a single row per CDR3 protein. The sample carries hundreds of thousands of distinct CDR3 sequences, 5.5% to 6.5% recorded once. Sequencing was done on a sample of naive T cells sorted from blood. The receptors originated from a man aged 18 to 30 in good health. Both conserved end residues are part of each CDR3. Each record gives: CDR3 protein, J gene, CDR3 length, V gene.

cdr3_aa: CASSLDSTGELFF; j_call: TRBJ2-2; cdr3_length: 13; v_call: TRBV5-1
cdr3_aa: CASSLEGALYNEQFF; j_call: TRBJ2-1; cdr3_length: 15; v_call: TRBV5-1
cdr3_aa: CASSLAGVNNEQFF; j_call: TRBJ2-1; cdr3_length: 14; v_call: TRBV12-3/TRBV12-4
cdr3_aa: CASSLSGADTQYF; j_call: TRBJ2-3; cdr3_length: 13; v_call: TRBV11-2
cdr3_aa: CASSNRGGINQPQHF; j_call: TRBJ1-5; cdr3_length: 15; v_call: TRBV12-3/TRBV12-4
cdr3_aa: CASSYQPGAYEQYF; j_call: TRBJ2-7; cdr3_length: 14; v_call: TRBV6-2/TRBV6-3
cdr3_aa: CATSDIRGRRFF; j_call: TRBJ2-1; cdr3_length: 12; v_call: TRBV24-1
cdr3_aa: CASSFPHPGELFF; j_call: TRBJ2-2; cdr3_length: 13; v_call: TRBV27
cdr3_aa: CAISGTAFNEKLFF; j_call: TRBJ1-4; cdr3_length: 14; v_call: TRBV10-3
cdr3_aa: CATRQGDDTEAFF; j_call: TRBJ1-1; cdr3_length: 13; v_call: TRBV24-1
cdr3_aa: CASTRSYNSPLHF; j_call: TRBJ1-6; cdr3_length: 13; v_call: TRBV27
cdr3_aa: CASSQVALAKNIQYF; j_call: TRBJ2-4; cdr3_length: 15; v_call: TRBV4-1
cdr3_aa: CASSLGSVGLAQETQYF; j_call: TRBJ2-5; cdr3_length: 17; v_call: TRBV7-3
cdr3_aa: CASSLYVGGPETQYF; j_call: TRBJ2-5; cdr3_length: 15; v_call: TRBV7-2
cdr3_aa: CSATGTGDNNEQFF; j_call: TRBJ2-1; cdr3_length: 14; v_call: TRBV20-1
cdr3_aa: CASRGQGEAYNEQFF; j_call: TRBJ2-1; cdr3_length: 15; v_call: TRBV5-1
cdr3_aa: CASRSRSGLNYEQYF; j_call: TRBJ2-7; cdr3_length: 15; v_call: TRBV7-2
cdr3_aa: CASSRGQGAYEQFF; j_call: TRBJ2-1; cdr3_length: 14; v_call: TRBV7-2
cdr3_aa: CASSDTPGLAGVF; j_call: TRBJ2-1; cdr3_length: 13; v_call: TRBV6-4
cdr3_aa: CASSLGEQYF; j_call: TRBJ2-7; cdr3_length: 10; v_call: TRBV28
cdr3_aa: CATSDRAPGANVLTF; j_call: TRBJ2-6; cdr3_length: 15; v_call: TRBV24-1
cdr3_aa: CASSPQVWGEQYF; j_call: TRBJ2-7; cdr3_length: 13; v_call: TRBV3-1
cdr3_aa: CASSKRPGQLQETQYF; j_call: TRBJ2-5; cdr3_length: 16; v_call: TRBV5-1
cdr3_aa: CASSFFVEGVKDTQYF; j_call: TRBJ2-3; cdr3_length: 16; v_call: TRBV12-3/TRBV12-4
cdr3_aa: CAIGFAYNEQFF; j_call: TRBJ2-1; cdr3_length: 12; v_call: TRBV12-3/TRBV12-4
cdr3_aa: CASSVAPQGEAFF; j_call: TRBJ1-1; cdr3_length: 13; v_call: TRBV9
cdr3_aa: CASRERSGRAYNEQFF; j_call: TRBJ2-1; cdr3_length: 16; v_call: TRBV6-1